A single T cell receptor beta chain is shown here with its context. No antigen is known for it. Chemo-refractory metastatic non-small-cell lung cancer patients were treated with focal radiation plus CTLA-4 blockade with ipilimumab. Germline-derived CDR1 and CDR2 are SGHRS and YFSETQ. With V trimmed by 4 bases and J by 5 bases, 13 bases remained unmatched. The CDR3 has 16 residues. This specimen belongs to a study of radiotherapy plus CTLA-4 blockade in lung cancer. Overall study context: Objective responses emerged in around a sixth of patients, and roughly 30% attained disease control. General study points: Among blood TCR repertoires after radiotherapy plus ipilimumab, tumor-derived clones expanded. According to reports, early shifts in blood T cell clones, alongside interferon-beta, forecast response most accurately.

Sequenced by immunoSEQ multiplex PCR; TCRdb stores in-frame clones only, minus some. The data contain roughly 120,000 clones, 78% of them singletons. This specimen consisted of peripheral blood, obtained from a patient treated with radiotherapy plus ipilimumab. The clonotype was recovered from a human donor with non-small cell lung cancer who had a partial response to radiotherapy plus ipilimumab. V gene TRBV5-1 combines with J gene TRBJ2-7, with TRBD2 matching 9 bases. CDR3: CASSNLAGAVKNEQYF. The CDR3 region has the DNA TGCGCCAGCAGCAACTTAGCGGGAGCGGTAAAGAACGAGCAGTACTTC.